The clone carrying this TCR beta chain has only a few counts. Its antigen remains unidentified. TCR sequencing used cDNA made by reverse transcription of extracted RNA. Clones were read by immunoSEQ multiplex PCR, and TCRdb kept only the in-frame ones, dropping some. The table lists about 190,000 clones, 45% to 75% of them singletons. The sample comes from a study of CD8+ T cells in alopecia areata. Treatment noted: oral pan-JAK inhibitor, 5-10 mg twice daily. The CDR3 sequence is 12 residues long. Trimming removed 4 bases at V and 5 bases at J, with 6 bases between. Germline CDR1 ENHRY, CDR2 SYGVKD. General study findings and limits: Patients shared TCRs less clearly than mice did, possibly owing to HLA.

This receptor was taken from a human donor with alopecia areata. The chain combines TRBV10-3 with TRBJ2-1, with D uncertain. The sample in question was CD4+ T cells sorted from blood, obtained at week 4, from a patient treated with tofacitinib. DNA for the CDR3: TGTGCCATCAGTGGGGCGAACAATGAGCAGTTCTTC. Amino acid sequence: CAISGANNEQFF.